The 12 T cell receptor beta chains below come from one sample, sequenced in a study of OX40 agonist ivuxolimab in advanced cancers. The assay was immunoSEQ multiplex PCR, and TCRdb's table has in-frame clones only and misses some. The data hold about 50,000 clones, with 75% to 85% observed a single time. The starting material was CD4+ or CD8+ T cells sorted from blood, obtained in a trial of the OX40 agonist ivuxolimab. These receptors were collected from an adult with an advanced solid tumor such as melanoma, head and neck, liver or kidney cancer.

This chain joins TRBV9 and TRBJ2-5; 9 nucleotides line up with TRBD2. CDR3 length equals 18 residues. The germline V gene has CDR1 SGDLS and CDR2 YYNGEE. V was clipped by 0 bases and J by 0 bases; unmatched bases: 9. The CDR3 DNA follows: TGTGCCAGCAGCGTAGGGTCCAGCGGGGGGCGATACCAAGAGACCCAGTACTTC. It specifies CASSVGSSGGRYQETQYF.

CDR3 sequence: CASSLTGGNSEAFF. In DNA form, the CDR3 reads TGTGCCAGCAGCTTGACAGGGGGCAACTCTGAAGCTTTCTTT. The J gene is TRBJ1-1, the V gene TRBV7-2; 10 positions agree with TRBD1. CDR1 and CDR2 (germline): SGHTA, FQGNSA. Trimming took 3 bases from V and 6 from J; bases not matched to a gene: 4. The CDR3 covers 14 residues.

This rearrangement joins TRBV29-1 to TRBJ2-7; 9 positions agree with TRBD2. Trimming removed 3 bases from V and 1 base from J; junction bases left unmatched: 1. The CDR3 runs 13 residues. Germline CDR1 reads SQVTM; CDR2 reads ANQGSEA. The CDR3 DNA reads TGCAGCGTTGAGGGACTAGCTTCCTACGAGCAGTACTTC. Encoded protein: CSVEGLASYEQYF.

The chain couples TRBV11-1 to TRBJ2-7, with 8 bases that match TRBD1. The V segment lost 3 bases and the J segment 2 bases; nucleotides outside the gene matches: 6. Germline assignment: CDR1 SGHAT and CDR2 FQDESV (reference sequence). The CDR3 is 15 residues long. Written as DNA, the CDR3 is TGTGCCAGCAGCTTTGGGGGACAGGTTACCTACGAGCAGTACTTC. This translates into CASSFGGQVTYEQYF. Supplemented by reference TRBV11-1 and TRBJ2-7, the full variable domain reads EAEVAQSPRYKITEKSQAVAFWCDPISGHATLYWYRQILGQGPELLVQFQDESVVDDSQLPKDRFSAERLKGVDSTLKIQPAELGDSAMYLCASSFGGQVTYEQYFGPGTRLTVT.

The J gene is TRBJ2-1, the V gene TRBV28; TRBD2 matches 13 bases. The trim removed 6 bases at V and 8 bases at J, leaving 13 bases unmatched. Per germline, CDR1 MDHEN and CDR2 SYDVKM. This CDR3 contains 17 residues. DNA for the CDR3: TGTGCCAGCAGCACATCTGCCGGGACTAGCGGGATGGATGAGCAGTTCTTC. This gives the protein CASSTSAGTSGMDEQFF.

The chain combines TRBV5-1 with TRBJ1-1, with 8 bases aligning to TRBD1. This CDR3 has 14 residues. Trimming removed 1 base from V and 7 bases from J; junction bases left unmatched: 6. The germline gives CDR1 SGHRS, CDR2 YFSETQ. Here the CDR3 DNA reads TGCGCCAGCAGCTTGCCCGGGACAGGTTTTGAAGCTTTCTTT. This sequence encodes CASSLPGTGFEAFF.

This clone appeared once. V usage is TRBV10-3 and J usage is TRBJ1-4; 9 bases fit TRBD1. The CDR3 consists of 16 residues. Trimming took 2 bases from V and 8 from J; bases not matched to a gene: 9. CDR1 and CDR2 (germline): ENHRY, SYGVKD. As DNA, the CDR3 is TGTGCCATCAGTGAGGGAACCGGGACAGGGATGGAAAAACTGTTTTTT. Protein sequence: CAISEGTGTGMEKLFF.

Points on this clone: This may come from a read error, since a much larger clone is one base off. V usage is TRBV5-4 and J usage is TRBJ2-7; D uncertain. Germline V gene data show CDR1 as SGHNT and CDR2 as YYREEE (reference sequence). This CDR3 spans 11 amino acids. Trimming removed 3 bases from V and 3 bases from J, with 4 bases in between. The CDR3 is CASSSNYEQYF. The CDR3 DNA reads TGTGCCAGCAGCTCCAACTACGAGCAGTACTTC.

This chain's CDR3 is CASSFKMGQGDEKLFF. In DNA form, the CDR3 reads TGTGCCAGCAGCTTTAAAATGGGACAGGGGGATGAAAAACTGTTTTTT. The chain couples TRBV7-9 to TRBJ1-4, with 11 bases identical to TRBD1. Per germline, CDR1 SEHNR and CDR2 FQNEAQ (reference sequence). There are 16 residues in the CDR3. V dropped 3 bases and J dropped 6; count of bases not matched to a gene: 6.

The CDR3 bases are TGTGCCAGCAGCTACCGGGCGGGTGGTGAGCAGTACTTC. Protein sequence: CASSYRAGGEQYF. V and J are TRBV11-2 and TRBJ2-7; possibly TRBD2 for D (5 bases). The germline gives CDR1 SGHAT, CDR2 FQNNGV. The CDR3 spans 13 residues. The V end was cut by 4 bases, the J end by 7 bases, with 14 bases between.

The chain recombines TRBV7-9 with TRBJ2-5; D is tentatively TRBD1 or TRBD2 (5 bases each). The closer fit of TRBJ2-7 to the DNA end suggests the J call may be wrong. This CDR3 has 13 amino acids. Germline CDR1 reads SEHNR; CDR2 reads FQNEAQ (reference sequence). The CDR3 spells CASSLAGVDEQYF. The CDR3 DNA follows: TGTGCCAGCAGCTTAGCGGGGGTCGACGAGCAGTACTTC.

This sequence joins TRBV19 and TRBJ2-1; no reliable D call. The germline V gene has CDR1 LNHDA and CDR2 SQIVND (reference sequence). This CDR3 region has 16 residues. Trimming pared 5 bases from V and 3 bases from J, leaving 17 bases between. CDR3 nucleotide sequence: TGTGCCAGTAGTTTCACCGGGTCGAGCTTCTACAATGAGCAGTTCTTC. Its protein product is CASSFTGSSFYNEQFF.